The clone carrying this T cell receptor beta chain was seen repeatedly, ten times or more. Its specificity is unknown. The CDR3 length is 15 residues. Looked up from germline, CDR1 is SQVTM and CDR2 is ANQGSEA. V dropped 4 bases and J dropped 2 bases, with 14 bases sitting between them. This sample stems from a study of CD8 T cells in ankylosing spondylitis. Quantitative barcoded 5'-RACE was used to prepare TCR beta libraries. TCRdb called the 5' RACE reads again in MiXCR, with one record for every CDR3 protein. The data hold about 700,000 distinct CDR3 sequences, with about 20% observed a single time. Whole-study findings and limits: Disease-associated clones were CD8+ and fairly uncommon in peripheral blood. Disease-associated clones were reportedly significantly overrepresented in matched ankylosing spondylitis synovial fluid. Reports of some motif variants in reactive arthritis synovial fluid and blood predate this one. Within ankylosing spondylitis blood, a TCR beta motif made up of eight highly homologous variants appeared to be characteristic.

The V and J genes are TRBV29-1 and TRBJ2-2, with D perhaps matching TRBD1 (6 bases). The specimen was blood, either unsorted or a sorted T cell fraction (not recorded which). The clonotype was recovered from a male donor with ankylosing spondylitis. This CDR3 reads CSVAPGHGNTGELFF. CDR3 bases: TGCAGCGTTGCACCGGGACACGGTAACACCGGGGAGCTGTTTTTT.